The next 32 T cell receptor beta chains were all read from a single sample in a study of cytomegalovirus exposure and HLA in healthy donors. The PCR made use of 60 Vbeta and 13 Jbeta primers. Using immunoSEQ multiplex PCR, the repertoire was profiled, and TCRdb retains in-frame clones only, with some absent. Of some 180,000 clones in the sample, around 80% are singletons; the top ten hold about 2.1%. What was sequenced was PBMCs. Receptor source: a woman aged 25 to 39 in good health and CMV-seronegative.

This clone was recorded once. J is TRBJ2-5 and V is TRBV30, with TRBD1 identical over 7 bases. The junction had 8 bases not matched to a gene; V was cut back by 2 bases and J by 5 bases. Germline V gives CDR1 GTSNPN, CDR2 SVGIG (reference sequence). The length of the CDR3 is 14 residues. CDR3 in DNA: TGTGCCTGGAGTCCGTTAGGGGGCGGGGAGACCCAGTACTTC. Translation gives CAWSPLGGGETQYF. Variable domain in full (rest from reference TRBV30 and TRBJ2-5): SQTIHQWPATLVQPVGSPLSLECTVEGTSNPNLYWYRQAAGRGLQLLFYSVGIGQISSEVPQNLSASRPQDRQFILSSKKLLLSDSGFYLCAWSPLGGGETQYFGPGTRLLVL.

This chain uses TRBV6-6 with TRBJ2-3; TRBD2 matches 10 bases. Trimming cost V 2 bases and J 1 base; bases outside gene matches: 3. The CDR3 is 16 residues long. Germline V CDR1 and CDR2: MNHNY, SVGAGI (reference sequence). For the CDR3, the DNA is TGTGCCAGCAGTTACATCGGGACTAGCGGCACAGATACGCAGTATTTT. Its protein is CASSYIGTSGTDTQYF.

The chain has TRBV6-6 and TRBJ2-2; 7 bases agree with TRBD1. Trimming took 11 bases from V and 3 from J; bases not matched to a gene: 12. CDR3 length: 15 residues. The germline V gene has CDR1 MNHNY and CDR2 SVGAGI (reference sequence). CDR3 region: CAGEGAGGHTGELFF. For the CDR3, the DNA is TGTGCCGGAGAGGGGGCGGGTGGGCACACCGGGGAGCTGTTTTTT.

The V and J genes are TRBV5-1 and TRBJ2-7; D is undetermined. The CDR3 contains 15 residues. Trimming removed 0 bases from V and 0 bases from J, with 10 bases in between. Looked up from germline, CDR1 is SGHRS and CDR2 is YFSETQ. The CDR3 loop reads CASSLEARSSYEQYF. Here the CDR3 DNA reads TGCGCCAGCAGCTTGGAAGCAAGGAGCTCCTACGAGCAGTACTTC. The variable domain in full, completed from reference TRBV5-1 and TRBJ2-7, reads KAGVTQTPRYLIKTRGQQVTLSCSPISGHRSVSWYQQTPGQGLQFLFEYFSETQRNKGNFPGRFSGRQFSNSRSEMNVSTLELGDSALYLCASSLEARSSYEQYFGPGTRLTVT.

DNA for the CDR3: TGCGCCAGCAGCCAAGCCCCAGGGCAGCACACTGAAGCTTTCTTT. This translates into CASSQAPGQHTEAFF. V usage is TRBV4-3 and J usage is TRBJ1-1; TRBD1 might be the D (5 bases). V gave up 1 base and J gave up 3 bases, with 12 bases separating them. Germline CDR1 and CDR2: LGHNA and YSLEER. The CDR3 has 15 residues.

CDR3 coding DNA: TGTGCCAGCAGGCTTACAGGGGCGAACACTGAAGCTTTCTTT. Its translation: CASRLTGANTEAFF. The rearrangement joins TRBV6-5 to TRBJ1-1; 7 nucleotides match TRBD1. Per the germline V gene, CDR1 is MNHEY and CDR2 is SVGAGI. The CDR3 totals 14 residues. V trimming: 6 bases; J trimming: 1 base; junction bases outside the gene matches: 5.

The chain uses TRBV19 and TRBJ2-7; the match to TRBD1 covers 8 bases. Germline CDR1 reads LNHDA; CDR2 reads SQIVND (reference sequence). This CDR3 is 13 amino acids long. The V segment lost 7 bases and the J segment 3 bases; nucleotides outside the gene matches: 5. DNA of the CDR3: TGTGCCAGTATGGGCAGGGGGCACTACGAGCAGTACTTC. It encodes CASMGRGHYEQYF.

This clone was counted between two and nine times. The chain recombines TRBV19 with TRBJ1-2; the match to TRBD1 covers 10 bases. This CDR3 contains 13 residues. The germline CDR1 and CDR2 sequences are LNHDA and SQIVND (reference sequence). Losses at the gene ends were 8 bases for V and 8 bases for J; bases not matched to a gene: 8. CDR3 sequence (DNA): TGTGCCAGTGTGGGACAGGGGTTTTCCGGCTACACCTTC. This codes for CASVGQGFSGYTF.

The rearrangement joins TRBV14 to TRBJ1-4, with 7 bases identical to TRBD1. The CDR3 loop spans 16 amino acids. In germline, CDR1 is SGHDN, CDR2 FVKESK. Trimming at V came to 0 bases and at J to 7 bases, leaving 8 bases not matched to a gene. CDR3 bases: TGTGCCAGCAGCCAAGATCAACAGGGGCTAGGTGAAAAACTGTTTTTT. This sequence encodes CASSQDQQGLGEKLFF.

The CDR3 nucleotides read TGCGCCAGCAGTAAAGACAGATTCACTGAAGCTTTCTTT. Its translation: CASSKDRFTEAFF. This chain uses TRBV10-1 with TRBJ1-1; a weak D match, TRBD1 (5 bases). With 5 bases removed from V and 4 bases from J, the gap between germline ends came to 11 bases. CDR1 WNHNN and CDR2 SYGVQD come from the germline V gene (reference sequence). The CDR3 has 13 residues.

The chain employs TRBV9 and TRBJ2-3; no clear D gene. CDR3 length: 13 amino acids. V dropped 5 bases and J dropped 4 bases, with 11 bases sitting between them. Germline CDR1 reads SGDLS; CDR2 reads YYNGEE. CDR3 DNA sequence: TGTGCCAGCAGTACTTCTCACTCAGATACGCAGTATTTT. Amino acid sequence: CASSTSHSDTQYF.

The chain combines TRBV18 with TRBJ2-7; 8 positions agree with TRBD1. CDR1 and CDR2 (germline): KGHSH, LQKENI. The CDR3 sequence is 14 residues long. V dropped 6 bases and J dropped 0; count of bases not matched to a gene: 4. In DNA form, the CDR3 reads TGTGCCAGCTCGCGGACAGGGAACTCCTACGAGCAGTACTTC. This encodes CASSRTGNSYEQYF.

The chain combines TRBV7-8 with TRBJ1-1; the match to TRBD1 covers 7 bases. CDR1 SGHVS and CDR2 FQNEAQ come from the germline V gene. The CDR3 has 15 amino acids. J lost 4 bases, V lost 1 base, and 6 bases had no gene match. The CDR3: CASSLVQGGGTEAFF. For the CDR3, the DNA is TGTGCCAGCAGCTTAGTGCAGGGGGGAGGCACTGAAGCTTTCTTT.

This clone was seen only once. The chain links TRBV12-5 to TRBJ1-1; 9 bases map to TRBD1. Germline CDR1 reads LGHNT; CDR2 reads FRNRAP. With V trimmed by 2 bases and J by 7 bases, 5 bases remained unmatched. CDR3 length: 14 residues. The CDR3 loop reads CASGLLRQGGEAFF. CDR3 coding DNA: TGTGCTAGTGGTTTGTTACGACAGGGGGGTGAAGCTTTCTTT.

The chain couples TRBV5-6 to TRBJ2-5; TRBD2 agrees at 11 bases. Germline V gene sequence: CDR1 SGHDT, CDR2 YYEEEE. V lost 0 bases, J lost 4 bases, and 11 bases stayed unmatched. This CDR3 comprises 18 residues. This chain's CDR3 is CASSLVAGGPLVTETQYF. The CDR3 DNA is TGTGCCAGCAGCTTGGTAGCGGGGGGGCCATTAGTAACAGAGACCCAGTACTTC.

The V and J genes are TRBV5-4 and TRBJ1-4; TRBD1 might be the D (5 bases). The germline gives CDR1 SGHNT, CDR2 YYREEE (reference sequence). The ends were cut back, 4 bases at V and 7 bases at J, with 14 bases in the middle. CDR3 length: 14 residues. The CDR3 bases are TGTGCCAGCAGCCGGGGAGGGGTGGGTGAAAAACTGTTTTTT. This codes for CASSRGGVGEKLFF.

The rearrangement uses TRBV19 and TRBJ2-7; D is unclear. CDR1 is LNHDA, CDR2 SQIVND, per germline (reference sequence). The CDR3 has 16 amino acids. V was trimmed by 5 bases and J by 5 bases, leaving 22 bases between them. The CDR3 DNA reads TGTGCCAGTAGTCCACTGACGCACCCTCCTCGGGACGAGCAGTACTTC. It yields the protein CASSPLTHPPRDEQYF.

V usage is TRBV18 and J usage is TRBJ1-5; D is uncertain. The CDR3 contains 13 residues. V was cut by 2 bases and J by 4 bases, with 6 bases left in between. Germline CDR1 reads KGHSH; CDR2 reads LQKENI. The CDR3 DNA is TGTGCCAGCTCACCAGCGGGAAATCAGCCCCAGCATTTT. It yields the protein CASSPAGNQPQHF. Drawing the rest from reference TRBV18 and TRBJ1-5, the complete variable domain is NAGVMQNPRHLVRRRGQEARLRCSPMKGHSHVYWYRQLPEEGLKFMVYLQKENIIDESGMPKERFSAEFPKEGPSILRIQQVVRGDSAAYFCASSPAGNQPQHFGDGTRLSIL.

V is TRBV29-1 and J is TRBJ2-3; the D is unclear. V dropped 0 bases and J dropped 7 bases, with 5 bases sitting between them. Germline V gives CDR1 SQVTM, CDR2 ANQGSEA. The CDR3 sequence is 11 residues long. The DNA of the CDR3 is TGCAGCGTTGAAGAACTCCATACGCAGTATTTT. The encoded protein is CSVEELHTQYF.

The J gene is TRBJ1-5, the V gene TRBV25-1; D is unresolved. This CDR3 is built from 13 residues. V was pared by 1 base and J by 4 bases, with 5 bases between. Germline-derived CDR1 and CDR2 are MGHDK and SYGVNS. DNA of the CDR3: TGTGCCAGCAGTGAATGGAGGAATCAGCCCCAGCATTTT. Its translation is CASSEWRNQPQHF. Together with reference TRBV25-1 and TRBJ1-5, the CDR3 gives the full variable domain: EADIYQTPRYLVIGTGKKITLECSQTMGHDKMYWYQQDPGMELHLIHYSYGVNSTEKGDLSSESTVSRIRTEHFPLTLESARPSHTSQYLCASSEWRNQPQHFGDGTRLSIL.

The CDR3 DNA sequence: TGTGCCAGCAGTGAAGTCCAGGGACAGGTGGCGCAGTATTTT. Residues: CASSEVQGQVAQYF. V gene TRBV6-1 combines with J gene TRBJ2-3, with TRBD1 matching over 8 bases. Unmatched junction bases numbered 7, after V lost 1 base and J lost 10 bases. The V gene's germline CDR1 is MNHNS and CDR2 SASEGT. The CDR3 consists of 14 residues.

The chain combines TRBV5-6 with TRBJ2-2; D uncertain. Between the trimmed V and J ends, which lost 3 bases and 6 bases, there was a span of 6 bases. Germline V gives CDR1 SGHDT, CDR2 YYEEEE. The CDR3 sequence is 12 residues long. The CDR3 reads CASSSAAGELFF. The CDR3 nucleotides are TGTGCCAGCAGCTCCGCAGCCGGGGAGCTGTTTTTT.

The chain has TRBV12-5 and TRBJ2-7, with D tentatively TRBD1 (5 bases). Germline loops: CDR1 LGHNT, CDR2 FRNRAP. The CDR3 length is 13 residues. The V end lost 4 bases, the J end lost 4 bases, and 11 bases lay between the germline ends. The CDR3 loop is CASGSFYRYEQYF. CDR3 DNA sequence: TGTGCTAGTGGTTCGTTTTACAGGTACGAGCAGTACTTC. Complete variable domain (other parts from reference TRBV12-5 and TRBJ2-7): DARVTQTPRHKVTEMGQEVTMRCQPILGHNTVFWYRQTMMQGLELLAYFRNRAPLDDSGMPKDRFSAEMPDATLATLKIQPSEPRDSAVYFCASGSFYRYEQYFGPGTRLTVT.

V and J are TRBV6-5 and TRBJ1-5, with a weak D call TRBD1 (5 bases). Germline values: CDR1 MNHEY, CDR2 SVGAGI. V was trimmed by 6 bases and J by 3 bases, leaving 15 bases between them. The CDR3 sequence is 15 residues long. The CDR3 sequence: CASRTFGGVNQPQHF. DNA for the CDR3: TGTGCCAGCAGAACATTCGGGGGGGTCAATCAGCCCCAGCATTTT.

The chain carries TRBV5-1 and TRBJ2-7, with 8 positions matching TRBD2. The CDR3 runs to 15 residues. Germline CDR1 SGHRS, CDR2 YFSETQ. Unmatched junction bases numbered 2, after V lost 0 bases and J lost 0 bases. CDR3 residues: CASSLGAGGSYEQYF. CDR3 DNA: TGCGCCAGCAGCTTGGGGGCGGGGGGCTCCTACGAGCAGTACTTC. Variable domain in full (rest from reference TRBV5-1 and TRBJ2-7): KAGVTQTPRYLIKTRGQQVTLSCSPISGHRSVSWYQQTPGQGLQFLFEYFSETQRNKGNFPGRFSGRQFSNSRSEMNVSTLELGDSALYLCASSLGAGGSYEQYFGPGTRLTVT.

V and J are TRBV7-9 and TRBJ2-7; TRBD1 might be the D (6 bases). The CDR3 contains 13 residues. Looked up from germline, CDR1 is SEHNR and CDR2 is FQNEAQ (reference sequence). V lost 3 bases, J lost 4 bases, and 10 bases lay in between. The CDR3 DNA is TGTGCCAGCAGCTTGTGGGACAATTACGAGCAGTACTTC. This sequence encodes CASSLWDNYEQYF.

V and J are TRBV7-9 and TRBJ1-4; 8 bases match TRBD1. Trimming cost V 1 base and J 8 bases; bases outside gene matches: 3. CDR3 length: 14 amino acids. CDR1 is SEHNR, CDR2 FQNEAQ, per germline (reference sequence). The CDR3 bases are TGTGCCAGCAGCTTAGGCAGGGGGCGAGAAAAACTGTTTTTT. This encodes CASSLGRGREKLFF.

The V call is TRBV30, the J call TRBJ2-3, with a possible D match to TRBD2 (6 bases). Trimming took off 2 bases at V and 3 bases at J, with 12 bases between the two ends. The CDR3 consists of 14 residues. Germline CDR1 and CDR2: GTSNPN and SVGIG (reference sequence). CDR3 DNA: TGTGCCTGGAGTTTGGGAGGCGGGACAGATACGCAGTATTTT. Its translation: CAWSLGGGTDTQYF.

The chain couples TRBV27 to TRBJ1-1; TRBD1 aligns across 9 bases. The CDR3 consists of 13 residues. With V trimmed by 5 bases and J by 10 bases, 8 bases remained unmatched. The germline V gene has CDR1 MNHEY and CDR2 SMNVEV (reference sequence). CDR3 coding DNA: TGTGCCAGCAGTCCGTGGACAGGGGAGGGAGCTTTCTTT. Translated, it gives CASSPWTGEGAFF.

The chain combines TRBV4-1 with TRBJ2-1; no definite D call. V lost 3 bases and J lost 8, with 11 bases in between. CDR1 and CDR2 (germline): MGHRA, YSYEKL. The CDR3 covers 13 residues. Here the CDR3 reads CASSQSLGYEQFF. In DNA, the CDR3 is TGCGCCAGCAGCCAGTCCCTCGGGTATGAGCAGTTCTTC.

Here the CDR3 reads CASNALFGGGSEQYF. The CDR3 nucleotides read TGTGCCAGCAACGCTCTATTCGGCGGGGGAAGCGAGCAGTACTTC. The genes are TRBV7-2 and TRBJ2-7; 7 bases line up with TRBD2. With V trimmed by 7 bases and J by 6 bases, 15 bases remained unmatched. CDR1 is SGHTA, CDR2 FQGNSA, per germline. The CDR3 covers 15 residues.

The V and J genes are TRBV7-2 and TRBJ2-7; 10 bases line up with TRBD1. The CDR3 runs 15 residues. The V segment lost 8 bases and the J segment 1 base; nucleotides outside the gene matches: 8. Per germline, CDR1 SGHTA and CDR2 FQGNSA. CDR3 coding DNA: TGTGCCAGCGGCACTCGGGACAGGGGATCCTACGAGCAGTACTTC. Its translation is CASGTRDRGSYEQYF. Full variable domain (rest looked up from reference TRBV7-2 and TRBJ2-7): GAGVSQSPSNKVTEKGKDVELRCDPISGHTALYWYRQSLGQGLEFLIYFQGNSAPDKSGLPSDRFSAERTGGSVSTLTIQRTQQEDSAVYLCASGTRDRGSYEQYFGPGTRLTVT.